This TCR beta chain was found in a study of T cell repertoires in cytomegalovirus infection. Whole-study context: Shared public TCR beta signatures pointed to both CMV infection and a matching HLA type.

General study points: The response measured ex vivo was dominated by TCR beta clonotypes (HLA-C-restricted and CMV-specific).

The CDR3 has 17 residues. CDR1 and CDR2 (germline): MGHRA, YSYEKL. V lost 0 bases and J 7 bases, leaving 16 bases between the germline ends. With regard to this clonotype: The antigen is not known.

TCRdb passed the reads through MiXCR, listing each CDR3 protein once. Among under 200,000 distinct CDR3 sequences, 20% to 25% were seen once, and the ten largest hold roughly 27%. This sequence originates from a human donor in good health (CMV status not recorded). Some clones in this sample may be carry-over from other donors' samples. Sequencing was performed on CD8+ T cells from cultured PBMCs, taken from culture after CMV antigen stimulation. The chain uses TRBV4-1 and TRBJ1-6; a possible D gene is TRBD1 (5 bases). CDR3 sequence: CASSQDGRGVENSPLHF. The CDR3 DNA reads as TGCGCCAGCAGCCAAGATGGAAGGGGAGTGGAGAATTCACCCCTCCACTTT.